The 12 T cell receptor beta chains given below trace back to one sample, sequenced in a study of shared clonotypes between healthy human individuals. Sequencing used immunoSEQ multiplex PCR; TCRdb keeps in-frame clones, though not all of them. The table records around 2.5 million clones, approximately 93% of them present only once. Sequenced input: naive CD4+ T cells from PBMCs. This sample's subset: CD45RA+ positively selected. The receptors stem from a young man in good health. Some clones in this sample may be carry-over from other donors' samples.

The V and J genes are TRBV28 and TRBJ2-3, with 9 bases that match TRBD1. The germline V gene encodes CDR1 MDHEN and CDR2 SYDVKM. With 3 bases clipped from V and 5 bases from J, the junction kept 6 bases outside the gene matches. This CDR3 region has 15 residues. For the CDR3, the DNA is TGTGCCAGCAGTTTCCGACAGGGGGGAGTAGATACGCAGTATTTT. It encodes CASSFRQGGVDTQYF.

This chain joins TRBV5-5 and TRBJ1-4; D remains unclear. Germline CDR1 and CDR2: SGHKS and YYEKEE (reference sequence). The CDR3 length is 14 residues. Trimming cost V 5 bases and J 6 bases, with 14 bases left between them. CDR3: CASRTGPWDEKLFF. CDR3 sequence (DNA): TGTGCCAGCAGAACCGGGCCCTGGGATGAAAAACTGTTTTTT. Supplemented by reference TRBV5-5 and TRBJ1-4, the full variable domain reads DAGVTQSPTHLIKTRGQQVTLRCSPISGHKSVSWYQQVLGQGPQFIFQYYEKEERGRGNFPDRFSARQFPNYSSELNVNALLLGDSALYLCASRTGPWDEKLFFGSGTQLSVL.

For this clone: Other DNA sequences in this sample translate to the same CDR3. The chain recombines TRBV18 with TRBJ2-2; 7 bases are shared with TRBD1. Trimming at V came to 3 bases and at J to 0 bases, leaving 1 base not matched to a gene. CDR3 length: 15 amino acids. Germline values: CDR1 KGHSH, CDR2 LQKENI. The CDR3 region has the DNA TGTGCCAGCTCACCCGGGACAGCGAACACCGGGGAGCTGTTTTTT. Protein product: CASSPGTANTGELFF. The whole variable domain, remainder taken from reference TRBV18 and TRBJ2-2, is NAGVMQNPRHLVRRRGQEARLRCSPMKGHSHVYWYRQLPEEGLKFMVYLQKENIIDESGMPKERFSAEFPKEGPSILRIQQVVRGDSAAYFCASSPGTANTGELFFGEGSRLTVL.

The chain is built from TRBV19 and TRBJ2-1, with a tentative D call TRBD2 (6 bases). The CDR3 is 14 residues long. Germline V gene lookup returns CDR1 LNHDA and CDR2 SQIVND (reference sequence). V was shortened by 2 bases and J by 9 bases, with 14 bases between the two germline ends. CDR3 sequence reads: CASSIPGVTLEQFF. The CDR3 DNA reads TGTGCCAGTAGTATACCGGGAGTCACGCTTGAGCAGTTCTTC.

The chain recombines TRBV6-6 with TRBJ2-7, with unresolved D. V was trimmed by 7 bases and J by 4 bases, leaving 8 bases between them. This CDR3 has 11 residues. CDR1 and CDR2 from the germline V gene are MNHNY and SVGAGI (reference sequence). CDR3 sequence (DNA): TGTGCCAGCACCTCGTTGTACGAGCAGTACTTC. Encoded protein: CASTSLYEQYF.

This chain joins TRBV7-3 and TRBJ2-3; possibly TRBD2 for D (6 bases). Germline CDR1 reads SGHTA; CDR2 reads FQGTGA. V shed 5 bases and J shed 2 bases, with 14 bases lying between them. The CDR3 length is 15 residues. This chain's CDR3 is CASSLGRTYTDTQYF. The CDR3 DNA sequence: TGTGCCAGCAGCCTAGGGAGGACCTACACAGATACGCAGTATTTT.

The V and J genes are TRBV28 and TRBJ1-2; a weak D match, TRBD1 (5 bases). V lost 8 bases and J lost 0, with 10 bases in between. The CDR3 contains 13 residues. Germline lookup yields CDR1 MDHEN and CDR2 SYDVKM. The CDR3 loop reads CASQTQANYGYTF. CDR3 sequence (DNA): TGTGCCAGCCAAACACAGGCTAACTATGGCTACACCTTC.

In DNA form, the CDR3 reads TGTGCCACCAGCAGAGCACTGTACACCGGGGAGCTGTTTTTT. It yields the protein CATSRALYTGELFF. The V and J genes are TRBV15 and TRBJ2-2; D is unresolved. V was trimmed by 1 base and J by 3 bases, leaving 6 bases between them. This CDR3 comprises 14 residues. CDR1 LNHNV and CDR2 YYDKDF come from the germline V gene (reference sequence). The whole variable domain, remainder taken from reference TRBV15 and TRBJ2-2, is DAMVIQNPRYQVTQFGKPVTLSCSQTLNHNVMYWYQQKSSQAPKLLFHYYDKDFNNEADTPDNFQSRRPNTSFCFLDIRSPGLGDTAMYLCATSRALYTGELFFGEGSRLTVL.

This clone was seen a handful of times. The same CDR3 arises from other DNA sequences in this sample as well. The chain recombines TRBV7-2 with TRBJ1-5, with a weak D call TRBD1 (5 bases). CDR1 SGHTA and CDR2 FQGNSA come from the germline V gene. The CDR3 contains 15 residues. V was shortened by 2 bases and J by 1 base, with 9 bases between the two germline ends. CDR3 DNA: TGTGCCAGCAGCTTACTGGGGGGGAGCAATCAGCCCCAGCATTTT. This codes for CASSLLGGSNQPQHF.

The chain couples TRBV4-2 to TRBJ1-1; the match to TRBD1 covers 10 bases. Trimming cost V 2 bases and J 0 bases; bases outside gene matches: 6. In germline, CDR1 is LGHNA, CDR2 YNFKEQ. The CDR3 has 17 amino acids. Here the CDR3 reads CASSQRGTGAMNTEAFF. DNA of the CDR3: TGTGCCAGCAGCCAAAGAGGGACAGGGGCCATGAACACTGAAGCTTTCTTT.

The rearrangement uses TRBV5-1 and TRBJ1-2; TRBD1 agrees at 9 bases. CDR1 and CDR2 (germline): SGHRS, YFSETQ. There are 14 residues in the CDR3. Trimming took 6 bases from V and 1 from J; bases not matched to a gene: 4. CDR3 nucleotide sequence: TGCGCCAGCACAGACAGGGGGGGTAACTATGGCTACACCTTC. This encodes CASTDRGGNYGYTF.

The chain joins TRBV18 to TRBJ1-5; 12 nucleotides agree with TRBD1. The CDR3 loop spans 14 amino acids. Germline CDR1 KGHSH, CDR2 LQKENI. Losses at the gene ends were 3 bases for V and 8 bases for J; bases not matched to a gene: 2. The CDR3 nucleotides are TGTGCCAGCTCACCGGGACAGGGGGCAAAGCCCCAGCATTTT. This codes for CASSPGQGAKPQHF.